Described below is a single T cell receptor (beta chain) sequence and its context. Its antigen remains unknown. This specimen belongs to a study of human T cells and chemical hapten exposure. Study observations and caveats: Having alopecia, the donors may differ immunologically from healthy people.

The time point denotes: pre-sensitization, week 0. Regarding treatment: therapeutic diphenylcyclopropenone sensitization with weekly scalp DPC. In germline, CDR1 is MGHRA, CDR2 YSYEKL. The CDR3 length is 14 residues. Losses at the gene ends were 3 bases for V and 2 bases for J; bases not matched to a gene: 3. TCRdb re-called the RACE reads through MiXCR, storing one row per CDR3 protein. The data hold more than 55,000 distinct CDR3 sequences, with 9.5% to 10% observed a single time. The sample consisted of whole blood, taken in connection with sensitization to the hapten diphenylcyclopropenone (DPC). This clonotype was obtained from a man aged 40-55 years with alopecia areata. Some clones in this sample may be carry-over from other donors' samples. The chain combines TRBV4-1 with TRBJ2-7, with TRBD2 matching over 8 bases. The CDR3 loop is CASSQAGGPYEQYF. The DNA of the CDR3 is TGCGCCAGCAGCCAGGCGGGAGGCCCCTACGAGCAGTACTTC.